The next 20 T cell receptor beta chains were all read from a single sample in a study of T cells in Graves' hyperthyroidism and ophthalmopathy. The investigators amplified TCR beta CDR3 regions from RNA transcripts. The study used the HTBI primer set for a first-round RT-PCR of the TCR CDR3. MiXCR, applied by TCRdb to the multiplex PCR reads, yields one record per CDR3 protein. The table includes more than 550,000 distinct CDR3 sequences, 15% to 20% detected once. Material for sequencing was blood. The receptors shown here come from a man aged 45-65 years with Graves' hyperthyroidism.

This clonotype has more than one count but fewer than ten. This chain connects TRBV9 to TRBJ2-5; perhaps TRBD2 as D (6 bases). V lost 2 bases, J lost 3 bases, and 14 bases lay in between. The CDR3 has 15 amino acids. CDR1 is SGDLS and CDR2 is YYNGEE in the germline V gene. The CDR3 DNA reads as TGTGCCAGCAGCGTTGGGGGGACGGCAAAAGAGACCCAGTACTTC. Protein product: CASSVGGTAKETQYF. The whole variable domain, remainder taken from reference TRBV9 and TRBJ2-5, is DSGVTQTPKHLITATGQRVTLRCSPRSGDLSVYWYQQSLDQGLQFLIQYYNGEERAKGNILERFSAQQFPDLHSELNLSSLELGDSALYFCASSVGGTAKETQYFGPGTRLLVL.

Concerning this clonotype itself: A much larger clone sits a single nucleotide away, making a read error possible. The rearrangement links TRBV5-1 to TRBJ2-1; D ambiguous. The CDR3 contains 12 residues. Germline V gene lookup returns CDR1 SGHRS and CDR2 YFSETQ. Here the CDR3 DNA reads TGCGCCAGCAGCTTGGGGGTAAATGAGCAGCTCTTC. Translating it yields CASSLGVNEQLF.

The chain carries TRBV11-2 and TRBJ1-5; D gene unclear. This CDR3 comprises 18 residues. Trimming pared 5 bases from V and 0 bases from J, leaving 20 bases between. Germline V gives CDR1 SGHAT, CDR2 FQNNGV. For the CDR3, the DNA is TGTGCCAGCAGCCCCCCCGCGGTTAAGGATCATAGCAATCAGCCCCAGCATTTT. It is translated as CASSPPAVKDHSNQPQHF.

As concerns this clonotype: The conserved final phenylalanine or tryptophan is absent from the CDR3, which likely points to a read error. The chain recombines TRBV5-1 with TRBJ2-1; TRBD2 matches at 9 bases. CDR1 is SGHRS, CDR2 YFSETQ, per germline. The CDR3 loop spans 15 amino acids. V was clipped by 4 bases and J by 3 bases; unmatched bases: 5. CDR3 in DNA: TGCGCCAGCAGCGGCGGGACTAGCAGCTACAATGAGCAGTTCCTC. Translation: CASSGGTSSYNEQFL.

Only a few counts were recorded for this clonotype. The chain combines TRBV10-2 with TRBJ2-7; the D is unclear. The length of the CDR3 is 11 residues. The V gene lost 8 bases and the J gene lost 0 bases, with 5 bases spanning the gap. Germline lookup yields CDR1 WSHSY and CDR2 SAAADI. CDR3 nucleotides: TGCGCCAGCGGGCTCTCCTACGAGCAGTACTTC. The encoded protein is CASGLSYEQYF.

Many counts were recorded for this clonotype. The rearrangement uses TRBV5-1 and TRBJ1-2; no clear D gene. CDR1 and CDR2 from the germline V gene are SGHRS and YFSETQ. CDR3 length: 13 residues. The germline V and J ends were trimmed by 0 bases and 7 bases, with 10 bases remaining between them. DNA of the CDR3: TGCGCCAGCAGCTTGGAAGGGAAGTCTGGCTACACCTTC. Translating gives CASSLEGKSGYTF.

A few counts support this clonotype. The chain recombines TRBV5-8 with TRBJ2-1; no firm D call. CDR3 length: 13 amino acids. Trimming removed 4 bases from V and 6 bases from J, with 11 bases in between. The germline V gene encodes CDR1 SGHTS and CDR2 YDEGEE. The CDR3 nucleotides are TGTGCCAGCAGCCCGAAGACTCTCAATGAGCAGTTCTTC. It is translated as CASSPKTLNEQFF.

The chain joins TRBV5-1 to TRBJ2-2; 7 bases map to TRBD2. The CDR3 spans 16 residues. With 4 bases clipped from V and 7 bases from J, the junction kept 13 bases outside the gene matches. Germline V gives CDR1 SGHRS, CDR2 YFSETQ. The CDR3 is CASSTIAGAGSGELFF. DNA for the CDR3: TGCGCCAGCAGCACCATAGCGGGTGCGGGGAGCGGGGAGCTGTTTTTT.

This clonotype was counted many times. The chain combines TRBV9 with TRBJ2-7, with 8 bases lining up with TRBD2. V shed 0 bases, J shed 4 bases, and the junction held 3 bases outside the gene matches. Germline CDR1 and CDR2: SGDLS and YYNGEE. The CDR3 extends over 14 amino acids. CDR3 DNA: TGTGCCAGCAGCGTAGGGACTAGCAGATACGAGCAGTACTTC. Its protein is CASSVGTSRYEQYF.

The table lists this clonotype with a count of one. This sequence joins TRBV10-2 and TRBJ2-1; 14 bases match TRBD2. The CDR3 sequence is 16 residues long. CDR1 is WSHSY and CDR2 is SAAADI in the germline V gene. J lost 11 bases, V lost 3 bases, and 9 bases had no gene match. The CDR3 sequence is CASSEYGLAGGSQQFF. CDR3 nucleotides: TGCGCCAGCAGTGAATACGGACTAGCGGGAGGTTCTCAGCAGTTCTTC.

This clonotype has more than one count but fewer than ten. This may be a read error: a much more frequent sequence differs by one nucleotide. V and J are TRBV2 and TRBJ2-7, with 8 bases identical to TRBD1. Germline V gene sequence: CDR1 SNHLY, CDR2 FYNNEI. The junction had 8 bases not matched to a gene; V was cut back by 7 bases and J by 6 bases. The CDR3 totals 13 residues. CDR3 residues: CASTRDRRGEQYF. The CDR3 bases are TGTGCCAGCACCCGGGACAGGAGAGGCGAGCAGTACTTC.

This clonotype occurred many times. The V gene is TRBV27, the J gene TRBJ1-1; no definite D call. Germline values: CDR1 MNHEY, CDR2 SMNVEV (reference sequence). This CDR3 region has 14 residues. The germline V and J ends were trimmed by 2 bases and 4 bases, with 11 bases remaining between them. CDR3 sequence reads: CASSLEWRGTEAFF. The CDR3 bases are TGTGCCAGCAGTTTAGAGTGGCGCGGCACTGAAGCTTTCTTT.

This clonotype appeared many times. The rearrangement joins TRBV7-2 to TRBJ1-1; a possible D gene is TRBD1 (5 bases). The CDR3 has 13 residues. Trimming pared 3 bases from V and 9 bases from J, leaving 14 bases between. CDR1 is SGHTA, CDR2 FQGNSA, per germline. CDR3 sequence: CASSFAGIVQAFF. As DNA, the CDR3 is TGTGCCAGCAGCTTCGCAGGGATCGTCCAAGCTTTCTTT.

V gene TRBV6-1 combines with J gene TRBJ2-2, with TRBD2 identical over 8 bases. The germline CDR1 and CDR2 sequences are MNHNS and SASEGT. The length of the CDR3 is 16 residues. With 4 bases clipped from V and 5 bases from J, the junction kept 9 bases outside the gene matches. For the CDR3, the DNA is TGTGCCAGCAGTGGTCTTAGCGGGGTTAAAACCGGGGAGCTGTTTTTT. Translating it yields CASSGLSGVKTGELFF.

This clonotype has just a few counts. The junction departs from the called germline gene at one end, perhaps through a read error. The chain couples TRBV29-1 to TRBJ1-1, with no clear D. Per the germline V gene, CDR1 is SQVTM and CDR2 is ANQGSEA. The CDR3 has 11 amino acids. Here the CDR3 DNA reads TGCAGCGTTTGGGAGGAGATTGAAGCTTCCTTT. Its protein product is CSVWEEIEASF. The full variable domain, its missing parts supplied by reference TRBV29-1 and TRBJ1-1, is SAVISQKPSRDICQRGTSLTIQCQVDSQVTMMFWYRQQPGQSLTLIATANQGSEATYESGFVIDKFPISRPNLTFSTLTVSNMSPEDSSIYLCSVWEEIEASFGQGTRLTVV.

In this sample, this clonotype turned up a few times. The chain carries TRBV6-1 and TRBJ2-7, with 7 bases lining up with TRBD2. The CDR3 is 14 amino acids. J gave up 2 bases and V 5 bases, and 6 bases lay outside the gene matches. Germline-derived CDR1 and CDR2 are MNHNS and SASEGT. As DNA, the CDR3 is TGTGCCAGCAGTACACTAGCGATACCCTACGAGCAGTACTTC. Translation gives CASSTLAIPYEQYF.

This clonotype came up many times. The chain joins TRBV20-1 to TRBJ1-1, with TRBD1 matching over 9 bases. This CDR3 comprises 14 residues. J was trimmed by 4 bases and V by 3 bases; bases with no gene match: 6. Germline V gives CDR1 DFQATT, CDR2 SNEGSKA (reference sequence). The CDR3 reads CSASLTGGGTEAFF. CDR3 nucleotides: TGCAGTGCTAGCCTAACAGGGGGCGGCACTGAAGCTTTCTTT.

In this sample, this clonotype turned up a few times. Here the CDR3 reads CASRYRDSPYNEQFF. DNA for the CDR3: TGTGCCAGCAGATACCGGGACAGCCCCTACAATGAGCAGTTCTTC. The chain uses TRBV6-2 or TRBV6-3 and TRBJ2-1; 7 bases are a match to TRBD1. Germline values: CDR1 MNHEY, CDR2 SVGEGT. Losses at the gene ends were 6 bases for V and 2 bases for J; bases not matched to a gene: 7. This CDR3 spans 15 amino acids.

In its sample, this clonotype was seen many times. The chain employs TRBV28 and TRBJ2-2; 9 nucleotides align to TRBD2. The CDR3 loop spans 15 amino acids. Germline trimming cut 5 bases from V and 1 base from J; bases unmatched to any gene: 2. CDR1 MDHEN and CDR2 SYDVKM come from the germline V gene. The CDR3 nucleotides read TGTGCCAGCAGTCCTAGCGGGATGAACACCGGGGAGCTGTTTTTT. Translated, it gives CASSPSGMNTGELFF.

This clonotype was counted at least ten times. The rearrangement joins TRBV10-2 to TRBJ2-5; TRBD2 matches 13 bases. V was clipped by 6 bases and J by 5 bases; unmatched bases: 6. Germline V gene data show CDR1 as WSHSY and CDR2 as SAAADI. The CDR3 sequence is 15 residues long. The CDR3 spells CASSDTSGRVETQYF. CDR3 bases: TGCGCCAGCAGCGACACTAGCGGGAGGGTCGAGACCCAGTACTTC.